Each of the 23 T cell receptor beta chains below was sequenced from the same sample in a study of molecular identifiers for immune sequencing clone quantification (dated by TCRdb to the late 2010s). The receptor library was made with PCR. TCRdb records Illumina HiSeq 4000 as the sequencer. The raw public reads went through TCRdb reprocessing: fastp at Q25, MiXCR clone calling, in-frame beta chains kept. CDR3 protein sequences are deduplicated, and each keeps its most common genes and DNA. The table for this sample lists 9,500 to 15,000 distinct CDR3 sequences; 15% to 20% of them were counted only once. The leading ten clones occupy roughly 1.5% of the sample. Sequences were obtained from naive CD8+ T cells from blood, with Jurkat cell RNA spiked in. The intended sense of this specimen's cell subset or site label: FACS-sorted CD8+CD4-CCR7+CD45RA+ naive T cells. The origin of the receptors is a human donor in good health. Some libraries in this study had Jurkat cell RNA spiked in.

This clonotype was observed a handful of times. The genes are TRBV20-1 and TRBJ2-1; the match to TRBD1 covers 10 bases. The ends lost 0 bases at V and 8 bases at J; junction bases unmatched: 7. The CDR3 has 15 amino acids. The germline CDR1 and CDR2 sequences are DFQATT and SNEGSKA (reference sequence). CDR3 in DNA: TGCAGTGCTAGAGATCGAGGGACAGGGGTTGATGAGCAGTTCTTC. Translating gives CSARDRGTGVDEQFF.

About this clonotype: A much larger clone lies one base from this, so it may be a read error. This chain uses TRBV30 with TRBJ1-5; possibly TRBD1 for D (5 bases). The germline V gene encodes CDR1 GTSNPN and CDR2 SVGIG (reference sequence). CDR3 length: 16 residues. Trimming pared 3 bases from V and 2 bases from J, leaving 17 bases between. Here the CDR3 reads CAWSGLGTGGNQPQHF. For the CDR3, the DNA is TGTGCCTGGAGCGGACTAGGGACTGGTGGCAATCAGCCCCAGCATTTT. The full variable domain, in which reference TRBV30 and TRBJ1-5 provide the parts outside the CDR3, is SQTIHQWPATLVQPVGSPLSLECTVEGTSNPNLYWYRQAAGRGLQLLFYSVGIGQISSEVPQNLSASRPQDRQFILSSKKLLLSDSGFYLCAWSGLGTGGNQPQHFGDGTRLSIL.

About this clonotype: A much bigger clone sits one base away, suggesting this may be a read error. J is TRBJ1-3 and V is TRBV7-9, with 8 bases that match TRBD1. The length of the CDR3 is 15 residues. Germline V CDR1 and CDR2: SEHNR, FQNEAQ (reference sequence). The CDR3: CASSSTGDPGSTIYF. The CDR3 DNA sequence: TGTGCCAGCAGCTCGACAGGGGACCCTGGAAGCACCATATATTTT.

By share, this clonotype counts as medium-sized. The CDR3 loop reads CSVETGNTEAFF. The CDR3 nucleotides read TGCAGCGTTGAAACGGGGAACACTGAAGCTTTCTTT. The chain links TRBV29-1 to TRBJ1-1; no reliable D call. This CDR3 is 12 amino acids long. Trimming shortened V by 2 bases and J by 1 base, and 5 bases separated the two germline ends. CDR1 is SQVTM and CDR2 is ANQGSEA in the germline V gene.

The sample holds a few counts of this clonotype. The chain carries TRBV13 and TRBJ2-7; 9 positions agree with TRBD1. V was pared by 4 bases and J by 3 bases, with 7 bases of the junction left unmatched. This CDR3 has 15 residues. The germline gives CDR1 PRHDT, CDR2 FYEKMQ (reference sequence). The CDR3 DNA sequence: TGTGCCAGCAGCTACCGACAGGGGGTTATCTACGAGCAGTACTTC. It translates to CASSYRQGVIYEQYF.

Comments on this clonotype: A read error may explain this, as a much larger clone is one base away. The rearrangement uses TRBV12-3 or TRBV12-4 and TRBJ2-1; D possibly uses TRBD1 or TRBD2 (5 bases each). CDR3 length: 15 residues. CDR3 loop: CASSSRDGFYNGQFF. The DNA of the CDR3 is TGTGCCAGCAGTTCCCGGGACGGATTCTACAATGGGCAGTTCTTC.

The J gene is TRBJ1-2, the V gene TRBV30, with TRBD1 as a possible D gene (5 bases). Germline CDR1 is GTSNPN and CDR2 is SVGIG (reference sequence). This CDR3 comprises 13 residues. The V end lost 3 bases, the J end lost 4 bases, and 12 bases lay between the germline ends. For the CDR3, the DNA is TGTGCCTGGAGACCGAGACAGTCCTATGGCTACACCTTC. Its protein is CAWRPRQSYGYTF. Supplemented by reference TRBV30 and TRBJ1-2, the full variable domain reads SQTIHQWPATLVQPVGSPLSLECTVEGTSNPNLYWYRQAAGRGLQLLFYSVGIGQISSEVPQNLSASRPQDRQFILSSKKLLLSDSGFYLCAWRPRQSYGYTFGSGTRLTVV.

Worth noting for this clonotype: A read error may produce the germline difference seen at one junction end. This chain uses TRBV29-1 with TRBJ2-7, with a possible D match to TRBD2 (5 bases). The CDR3 covers 13 residues. Germline-derived CDR1 and CDR2 are SQVTM and ANQGSEA. For the CDR3, the DNA is TGCGGCGTCGGGATACGTCTGGCCTACGAGCAGTACTTC. Amino acids: CGVGIRLAYEQYF.

In this sample, this clonotype turned up a few times. The junction differs from germline at one of its ends, possibly a read error. The chain recombines TRBV5-3 with TRBJ2-1; unclear D gene. Being an ORF, TRBV5-3 has a function that is uncertain. The CDR3 extends over 14 amino acids. The chain's CDR3 is CASSLVGYHNEQFF. CDR3 sequence (DNA): TGTGCCAGCAGCTTGGTGGGGTACCACAATGAGCAGTTCTTC.

The V call is TRBV4-3, the J call TRBJ2-1; no clear D gene. The CDR3 is 13 amino acids. CDR1 LGHNA and CDR2 YSLEER come from the germline V gene. V was shortened by 4 bases and J by 6 bases, with 10 bases between the two germline ends. The CDR3 DNA follows: TGCGCCAGCAGCCCGATGTCAGGCAATGAGCAGTTCTTC. Protein: CASSPMSGNEQFF.

By share, this clonotype counts as medium-sized (0.01 to 0.1%). The V gene is TRBV7-2, the J gene TRBJ2-7; TRBD2 agrees at 10 bases. Germline CDR1 reads SGHTA; CDR2 reads FQGNSA. The trim removed 0 bases at V and 2 bases at J, leaving 1 base unmatched. This CDR3 spans 15 amino acids. In DNA, the CDR3 is TGTGCCAGCAGCTTAGCGGGACTAGCGACCTACGAGCAGTACTTC. As protein: CASSLAGLATYEQYF.

By share, this clonotype ranks as medium-sized. V and J are TRBV4-3 and TRBJ1-1; D uncertain. Germline V gene sequence: CDR1 LGHNA, CDR2 YSLEER. Trimming stripped 1 base from V and 1 base from J, with 16 bases between. The CDR3 runs to 17 residues. The CDR3 spells CASSQGSAYTANTEAFF. The CDR3 nucleotides read TGCGCCAGCAGCCAAGGGTCCGCCTACACAGCGAACACTGAAGCTTTCTTT.

This clonotype was seen repeatedly, ten times or more. The V call is TRBV27, the J call TRBJ2-1; D ambiguous. V was cut by 3 bases and J by 2 bases, with 8 bases left in between. The CDR3 has 14 residues. Germline CDR1 is MNHEY and CDR2 is SMNVEV (reference sequence). The DNA of the CDR3 is TGTGCCAGCAGTTTTGGGATAGCCTACAATGAGCAGTTCTTC. Translated, it gives CASSFGIAYNEQFF.

This clonotype has just a few counts. The gene calls are TRBV12-3 or TRBV12-4 and TRBJ2-5, with D perhaps assigned TRBD1 or TRBD2 (5 bases each). The ends were cut back, 3 bases at V and 1 base at J, with 12 bases in the middle. The CDR3 covers 15 residues. The CDR3 region has the DNA TGTGCCAGCAGTTTGGTCGCAGGGAGCCAAGAGACCCAGTACTTC. This encodes CASSLVAGSQETQYF.

This clonotype appeared many times. The chain uses TRBV6-5 and TRBJ2-7; 7 positions match TRBD2. The trim removed 3 bases at V and 3 bases at J, leaving 5 bases unmatched. Germline CDR1 MNHEY, CDR2 SVGAGI. CDR3 length equals 14 residues. The CDR3 protein is CASSYSGRYYEQYF. CDR3 DNA: TGTGCCAGCAGTTATTCCGGGAGGTACTACGAGCAGTACTTC.

Judged by abundance, this clonotype is medium-sized. J is TRBJ2-3 and V is TRBV7-6; 7 positions match TRBD2. CDR3 length: 18 residues. The V segment lost 2 bases and the J segment 4 bases; nucleotides outside the gene matches: 15. Germline lookup yields CDR1 SGHVS and CDR2 FNYEAQ. CDR3 sequence (DNA): TGTGCCAGCAGCTTACTAATTCTAGCGGAGCTGAGTGCAGATACGCAGTATTTT. Encoded protein: CASSLLILAELSADTQYF.

This clonotype has at least ten counts. V and J are TRBV3-1 and TRBJ2-7; 9 bases are a match to TRBD2. The CDR3 totals 14 residues. V gave up 4 bases and J gave up 6 bases; unmatched junction bases: 7. Germline V gene lookup returns CDR1 LGHDT and CDR2 YNNKEL (reference sequence). The CDR3 loop is CASSPTSGWGEQYF. Written as DNA, the CDR3 is TGTGCCAGCAGCCCTACTAGCGGGTGGGGCGAGCAGTACTTC.

Notes on this clonotype: A much bigger clone sits one base away, suggesting this may be a read error. J is TRBJ1-5 and V is TRBV15, with D unclear. Germline V gene lookup returns CDR1 LNHNV and CDR2 YYDKDF (reference sequence). CDR3 length: 13 amino acids. Trimming removed 6 bases from V and 2 bases from J, with 8 bases in between. The CDR3, as DNA: TGTGCCACCAGAGAAAGCGGCAATCAGCCCCAGCATTTT. Protein sequence: CATRESGNQPQHF.

Of note for this clonotype: Being one base from a much bigger clone, this may be a read error. This rearrangement joins TRBV27 to TRBJ1-1; D call uncertain. V was cut by 5 bases and J by 2 bases, with 12 bases left in between. This CDR3 has 14 amino acids. Germline V gives CDR1 MNHEY, CDR2 SMNVEV (reference sequence). The CDR3 sequence: CASSTRVLNTEAFF. CDR3 coding DNA: TGTGCCAGCAGTACACGGGTACTTAACACTGAAGCTTTCTTT.

In regard to this clonotype: This may be a read error: a much more frequent sequence differs by one nucleotide. J is TRBJ2-2 and V is TRBV10-3; TRBD2 aligns across 13 bases. V trimming: 4 bases; J trimming: 4 bases; junction bases outside the gene matches: 6. Germline values: CDR1 ENHRY, CDR2 SYGVKD. The CDR3 runs 17 residues. DNA of the CDR3: TGTGCCATCAGTGGGACTAGCGGGAGATTTTTCACCGGGGAGCTGTTTTTT. Translation gives CAISGTSGRFFTGELFF.

The rearrangement links TRBV2 to TRBJ2-1; 7 nucleotides line up with TRBD1. Per the germline V gene, CDR1 is SNHLY and CDR2 is FYNNEI. The ends lost 4 bases at V and 8 bases at J; junction bases unmatched: 8. This CDR3 region has 14 residues. The CDR3 DNA follows: TGTGCCAGCAGTGCTCAGACAGGGATGGATGAGCAGTTCTTC. Protein: CASSAQTGMDEQFF.

This clonotype was seen many times. The chain joins TRBV7-9 to TRBJ2-1; the D is unclear. V was clipped by 5 bases and J by 4 bases, with 18 bases between them. CDR1 and CDR2 from the germline V gene are SEHNR and FQNEAQ (reference sequence). This CDR3 has 16 residues. The CDR3 DNA sequence: TGTGCCAGCAGCCGGCCGGATGGTGGGCGGTACAATGAGCAGTTCTTC. Translating gives CASSRPDGGRYNEQFF.

In its sample, this clonotype was seen many times. The chain links TRBV4-2 to TRBJ2-1; 7 nucleotides agree with TRBD2. The CDR3 covers 16 residues. The ends lost 0 bases at V and 4 bases at J; junction bases unmatched: 6. Germline-derived CDR1 and CDR2 are LGHNA and YNFKEQ. This chain's CDR3 is CASSQEGGSAYNEQFF. CDR3 DNA: TGTGCCAGCAGCCAAGAGGGCGGGAGTGCGTACAATGAGCAGTTCTTC.